The clone carrying this T cell receptor (beta chain) was recorded a few times. The CDR3 extends over 13 amino acids. The germline CDR1 and CDR2 sequences are SGHAT and FQDESV (reference sequence). V lost 5 bases and J lost 4, with 8 bases in between. The sample originates from a study of identifying expanded T cells in peripheral blood. Clones were sequenced by immunoSEQ multiplex PCR, and TCRdb holds only the in-frame ones, with some missing. The sample lists roughly 82,000 clones; 80% to 90% were seen once. Specimen: blood. This sequence was found in a person aged 18-70 years in good health. The chain recombines TRBV11-1 with TRBJ2-2; D unclear. The CDR3 here is CASSEVPTGELFF. The CDR3 DNA sequence: TGTGCCAGCAGCGAGGTACCCACCGGGGAGCTGTTTTTT.